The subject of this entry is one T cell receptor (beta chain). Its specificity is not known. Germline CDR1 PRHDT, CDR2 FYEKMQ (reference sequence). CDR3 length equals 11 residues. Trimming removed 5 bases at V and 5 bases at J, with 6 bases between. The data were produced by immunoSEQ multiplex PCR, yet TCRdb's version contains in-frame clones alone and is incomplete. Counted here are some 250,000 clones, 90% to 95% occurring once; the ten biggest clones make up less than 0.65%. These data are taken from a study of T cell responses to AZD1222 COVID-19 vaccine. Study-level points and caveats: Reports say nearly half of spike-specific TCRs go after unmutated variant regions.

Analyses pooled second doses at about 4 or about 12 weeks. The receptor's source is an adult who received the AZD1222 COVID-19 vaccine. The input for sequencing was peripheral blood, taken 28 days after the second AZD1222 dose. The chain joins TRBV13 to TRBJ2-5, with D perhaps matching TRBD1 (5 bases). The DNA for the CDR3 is TGTGCCAGCAGCAAGGGGGAGACCCAGTACTTC. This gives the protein CASSKGETQYF.